The 29 T cell receptor beta chains listed next were all sequenced from one sample in a study of regulatory T cells in long-lasting Graves disease. Time point of the sample: persistent/refractory GD, antithyroid drugs over 5 years with positive TRAb. Preparation of the TCR library used RNA extracted from PBMCs. CDR3-region Arm-PCR and iRepertoire HTBI primers produced the TCR beta libraries. TCRdb called the multiplex PCR reads again in MiXCR, with one record for every CDR3 protein. The sample has about 400,000 distinct CDR3 sequences, less than 25% seen once. Sequences were derived from peripheral blood mononuclear cells (PBMCs), sampled when the disease was refractory, from a patient treated with antithyroid drugs. Every receptor here comes from a female donor with Graves disease.

This clonotype appeared many times. The chain carries TRBV2 and TRBJ1-5; 7 bases match TRBD1. CDR3 length: 15 residues. J gave up 2 bases and V 5 bases, and 6 bases lay outside the gene matches. From germline, CDR1 is SNHLY and CDR2 FYNNEI. The CDR3 DNA is TGTGCCAGCAGTTACAGGGGAGTTGGCAATCAGCCCCAGCATTTT. Amino acid sequence: CASSYRGVGNQPQHF.

This clonotype was counted many times. The CDR3 coding sequence is TGTGCCAGCAGCGAAACGGACATGGTCGGGGAGACCCAGTACTTC. This encodes CASSETDMVGETQYF. The genes are TRBV6-1 and TRBJ2-5; D is perhaps TRBD1 (5 bases). V lost 6 bases to trimming and J lost 5 bases, with 19 bases between them. Germline V gene lookup returns CDR1 MNHNS and CDR2 SASEGT. The CDR3 runs 15 residues.

This clonotype was detected many times. The J gene is TRBJ2-5, the V gene TRBV7-2; 7 nucleotides align to TRBD2. There are 14 residues in the CDR3. Germline V gene data show CDR1 as SGHTA and CDR2 as FQGNSA. J gave up 4 bases and V 10 bases, and 12 bases lay outside the gene matches. The CDR3 bases are TGTGCCACCCCAGAGAGGGAGGGCGGAGAGACCCAGTACTTC. As protein: CATPEREGGETQYF.

There are a few counts of this clonotype. The chain carries TRBV7-2 and TRBJ2-7; no firm D call. Trimming stripped 4 bases from V and 4 bases from J, with 17 bases between. Germline lookup yields CDR1 SGHTA and CDR2 FQGNSA. CDR3 length: 15 residues. The CDR3 loop reads CASSSDFLPSYEQYF. The CDR3 DNA reads TGTGCCAGCAGCTCCGACTTCTTGCCCTCTTACGAGCAGTACTTC.

This clonotype showed up just a few times. The V call is TRBV7-2, the J call TRBJ1-2; D gene unclear. V shed 2 bases and J shed 1 base, with 8 bases lying between them. The CDR3 runs 14 residues. Germline CDR1 and CDR2: SGHTA and FQGNSA. CDR3 amino acids: CASSLYGDNYGYTF. In DNA form, the CDR3 reads TGTGCCAGCAGCTTATATGGGGATAACTATGGCTACACCTTC.

This clonotype was detected a few times. The rearrangement uses TRBV19 and TRBJ2-2, with D possibly being TRBD2 (6 bases). This CDR3 contains 16 residues. Trimming removed 9 bases at V and 2 bases at J, with 19 bases between. CDR1 is LNHDA and CDR2 is SQIVND in the germline V gene (reference sequence). Here the CDR3 DNA reads TGTGCCAGCGGATCGCGCGTCGGGAGCAACACCGGGGAGCTGTTTTTT. It specifies CASGSRVGSNTGELFF. Full variable domain (missing parts from reference TRBV19 and TRBJ2-2): DGGITQSPKYLFRKEGQNVTLSCEQNLNHDAMYWYRQDPGQGLRLIYYSQIVNDFQKGDIAEGYSVSREKKESFPLTVTSAQKNPTAFYLCASGSRVGSNTGELFFGEGSRLTVL.

The V call is TRBV20-1, the J call TRBJ2-7, with D perhaps TRBD2 (6 bases). This CDR3 comprises 14 residues. Per germline, CDR1 DFQATT and CDR2 SNEGSKA (reference sequence). Trimming took off 0 bases at V and 4 bases at J, with 13 bases between the two ends. Here the CDR3 reads CSARDRLADYEQYF. The CDR3 nucleotides are TGCAGTGCTAGAGATCGTTTAGCGGATTACGAGCAGTACTTC.

The chain joins TRBV20-1 to TRBJ1-1, with D tentatively TRBD1 (6 bases). Per the germline V gene, CDR1 is DFQATT and CDR2 is SNEGSKA (reference sequence). V was shortened by 5 bases and J by 7 bases, with 14 bases between the two germline ends. The CDR3 sequence is 12 residues long. CDR3 in amino acids: CSAYVQGSEAFF. The CDR3 DNA follows: TGCAGTGCTTATGTACAGGGCAGTGAAGCTTTCTTT.

This clonotype has at least ten counts. The chain carries TRBV29-1 and TRBJ1-1; 9 bases align to TRBD1. The germline V gene encodes CDR1 SQVTM and CDR2 ANQGSEA. The CDR3 is 13 amino acids. V dropped 5 bases and J dropped 7; count of bases not matched to a gene: 8. CDR3 amino acids: CSVKTGGVNEAFF. CDR3 DNA sequence: TGCAGCGTTAAAACAGGGGGCGTTAATGAAGCTTTCTTT.

In this sample, this clonotype turned up many times. The chain joins TRBV2 to TRBJ2-4; weak D call: TRBD2 (6 bases). Trimming stripped 0 bases from V and 0 bases from J, with 9 bases between. The CDR3 contains 16 residues. The germline gives CDR1 SNHLY, CDR2 FYNNEI. Here the CDR3 DNA reads TGTGCCAGCAGTGAAGCTAGCGGACTAGCCAAAAACATTCAGTACTTC. Translation: CASSEASGLAKNIQYF.

The V and J genes are TRBV6-9 and TRBJ2-7, with 11 bases that match TRBD2. J lost 1 base, V lost 4 bases, and 6 bases had no gene match. Germline CDR1 is MNHGY and CDR2 is SVAAGI. The CDR3 length is 16 residues. CDR3 sequence: CASSSSSGRFSYEQYF. The CDR3 DNA is TGTGCCAGCAGTTCATCTAGCGGGAGGTTTTCCTACGAGCAGTACTTC.

This clonotype was seen repeatedly, ten times or more. The chain employs TRBV2 and TRBJ1-5; the D is unclear. This CDR3 spans 14 amino acids. Germline CDR1 and CDR2: SNHLY and FYNNEI. Trimming shortened V by 4 bases and J by 2 bases, and 9 bases separated the two germline ends. The chain's CDR3 is CASSVGEGNQPQHF. CDR3 bases: TGTGCCAGCAGTGTAGGAGAGGGCAATCAGCCCCAGCATTTT. Full variable domain (remainder filled in from reference TRBV2 and TRBJ1-5): EPEVTQTPSHQVTQMGQEVILRCVPISNHLYFYWYRQILGQKVEFLVSFYNNEISEKSEIFDDQFSVERPDGSNFTLKIRSTKLEDSAMYFCASSVGEGNQPQHFGDGTRLSIL.

V usage is TRBV30 and J usage is TRBJ1-6; 9 bases fit TRBD1. The CDR3 sequence is 18 residues long. V shed 4 bases, J shed 9 bases, and the junction held 19 bases outside the gene matches. CDR1 and CDR2 (germline): GTSNPN, SVGIG (reference sequence). The CDR3 region is CAWKELFGTGPDTSPLHF. For the CDR3, the DNA is TGTGCCTGGAAAGAATTATTCGGGACAGGGCCAGATACTTCACCCCTCCACTTT.

This clonotype came up many times. This chain uses TRBV30 with TRBJ1-2; D uncertain. The CDR3 is 12 residues long. CDR1 and CDR2 (germline): GTSNPN, SVGIG (reference sequence). The V and J ends lost 1 base and 7 bases respectively, with 10 bases between them. The CDR3 is CAWSARLGGYTF. CDR3 DNA sequence: TGTGCCTGGAGTGCCCGCTTGGGTGGCTACACCTTC.

This clonotype was picked up many times. The chain recombines TRBV7-2 with TRBJ2-5; D possibly matches TRBD1 or TRBD2 (8 bases each). The CDR3 spans 16 residues. Trimming took 5 bases from V and 2 from J, leaving 18 bases between them. Germline V lookup: CDR1 SGHTA, CDR2 FQGNSA. The CDR3 DNA reads as TGTGCCAGCAGCCGACACGGGGGGGACAGGCAAGAGACCCAGTACTTC. Its protein is CASSRHGGDRQETQYF.

This clonotype appeared a few times. This sequence joins TRBV15 and TRBJ1-2; no firm D call. Germline V lookup: CDR1 LNHNV, CDR2 YYDKDF (reference sequence). The CDR3 totals 13 residues. With 1 base removed from V and 6 bases from J, the gap between germline ends came to 9 bases. The CDR3 loop is CATSRAEANGYTF. CDR3 nucleotide sequence: TGTGCCACCAGCAGAGCTGAAGCGAATGGCTACACCTTC. The full variable domain, in which reference TRBV15 and TRBJ1-2 provide the parts outside the CDR3, is DAMVIQNPRYQVTQFGKPVTLSCSQTLNHNVMYWYQQKSSQAPKLLFHYYDKDFNNEADTPDNFQSRRPNTSFCFLDIRSPGLGDTAMYLCATSRAEANGYTFGSGTRLTVV.

This chain links TRBV20-1 with TRBJ1-5; maybe TRBD1 (5 bases). The CDR3 loop spans 16 amino acids. Trimming removed 3 bases from V and 5 bases from J, with 20 bases in between. CDR1 and CDR2 (germline): DFQATT, SNEGSKA (reference sequence). CDR3 sequence (DNA): TGCAGTGCTAGGGGTGGGGGGGGGTTTTATTATCAGCCCCAGCATTTT. Encoded protein: CSARGGGGFYYQPQHF.

This clonotype was detected a few times. J is TRBJ1-1 and V is TRBV7-6; D gene uncertain. V lost 1 base and J 2 bases, leaving 11 bases between the germline ends. The CDR3 runs to 15 residues. The germline CDR1 and CDR2 sequences are SGHVS and FNYEAQ. DNA of the CDR3: TGTGCCAGCAGCTTAGGGATCGGGGATAACACTGAAGCTTTCTTT. It codes for CASSLGIGDNTEAFF. Filled out from reference TRBV7-6 and TRBJ1-1, the complete variable domain reads GAGVSQSPRYKVTKRGQDVALRCDPISGHVSLYWYRQALGQGPEFLTYFNYEAQQDKSGLPNDRFSAERPEGSISTLTIQRTEQRDSAMYRCASSLGIGDNTEAFFGQGTRLTVV.

Remarks on this clonotype: This is likely an artifact of a read error, given a far larger clone one base away. The gene calls are TRBV24-1 and TRBJ1-2, with D perhaps matching TRBD1 (5 bases). CDR3 length: 15 residues. Germline V CDR1 and CDR2: KGHDR, SFDVKD. For the CDR3, the DNA is TGTGCCAGCAGTTTATCAAGGGGCCTCCTGAGTGGCTACACCTTC. Amino acids: CASSLSRGLLSGYTF.

The V call is TRBV5-6, the J call TRBJ1-1, with D uncertain. This CDR3 has 16 amino acids. Per the germline V gene, CDR1 is SGHDT and CDR2 is YYEEEE. The V end was cut by 1 base, the J end by 0 bases, with 13 bases between. The CDR3 DNA sequence: TGTGCCAGCAGCTTGTCGGCATTCACTATGAACACTGAAGCTTTCTTT. Protein sequence: CASSLSAFTMNTEAFF.

This clonotype appeared a single time. A much larger clone sits a single nucleotide away, making a read error possible. V gene TRBV2 combines with J gene TRBJ1-5; D possibly corresponds to TRBD1 (5 bases). CDR3 length: 15 residues. The germline V gene encodes CDR1 SNHLY and CDR2 FYNNEI. CDR3 sequence: CVSRKSGANNQPQHF. CDR3 nucleotide sequence: TGTGTCAGCAGAAAAAGCGGGGCCAACAATCAGCCCCAGCATTTT.

For this clonotype: Being one base from a much bigger clone, this may be a read error. The chain has TRBV11-1 and TRBJ2-2; TRBD1 agrees at 7 bases. The CDR3 sequence is 15 residues long. CDR1 is SGHAT, CDR2 FQDESV, per germline (reference sequence). Unmatched junction bases numbered 12, after V lost 10 bases and J lost 4 bases. The CDR3 here is CATKGRDSGTGELFF. For the CDR3, the DNA is TGTGCCACCAAAGGAAGGGACAGCGGCACCGGGGAGCTGTTTTTT.

Comment on this clonotype: The CDR3 carries no conserved terminal phenylalanine or tryptophan, so it likely arises from a read error. The CDR3 DNA reads TGCAGCGTTGACCCTCTAGAGGGACAGATAGACACTGAAGCTTTCCTT. This sequence encodes CSVDPLEGQIDTEAFL. The rearrangement links TRBV29-1 to TRBJ1-1, with 7 bases aligning to TRBD1. Germline V gives CDR1 SQVTM, CDR2 ANQGSEA. The CDR3 is 16 amino acids. V was clipped by 3 bases and J by 3 bases; unmatched bases: 13.

This clonotype was found many times. The rearrangement links TRBV7-8 to TRBJ2-5, with a tentative D call TRBD2 (5 bases). The germline CDR1 and CDR2 sequences are SGHVS and FQNEAQ. The CDR3 extends over 15 amino acids. V shed 5 bases and J shed 9 bases, with 22 bases lying between them. CDR3 in DNA: TGTGCCAGCAGCCAAGATGGGGAGTGGCACCTGCCCCAGTACTTC. It translates to CASSQDGEWHLPQYF.

The V gene is TRBV19, the J gene TRBJ2-2; tentatively, D is TRBD2 (5 bases). Germline CDR1 is LNHDA and CDR2 is SQIVND (reference sequence). Trimming took 7 bases from V and 6 from J, leaving 12 bases between them. CDR3 length: 13 residues. CDR3 amino acids: CASTSSGPGELFF. The CDR3 nucleotides are TGTGCCAGTACCAGCAGCGGACCCGGGGAGCTGTTTTTT.

This clonotype was picked up many times. The V gene is TRBV11-2, the J gene TRBJ2-2; D not certain. Per germline, CDR1 SGHAT and CDR2 FQNNGV. Trimming shortened V by 3 bases and J by 6 bases, and 5 bases separated the two germline ends. This CDR3 contains 12 residues. This CDR3 reads CASSFIAGELFF. The DNA of the CDR3 is TGTGCCAGCAGCTTTATTGCCGGGGAGCTGTTTTTT.

The table lists this clonotype with many counts. The genes are TRBV7-2 and TRBJ2-5; the match to TRBD2 covers 9 bases. The ends lost 5 bases at V and 1 base at J; junction bases unmatched: 5. Germline CDR1 SGHTA, CDR2 FQGNSA. This CDR3 spans 15 amino acids. CDR3 in DNA: TGTGCCAGCAGCGCTAGCGGGGAACCCCAAGAGACCCAGTACTTC. This sequence encodes CASSASGEPQETQYF.

This clonotype was found a few times. CDR3 in amino acids: CASSLEGGGNYGYTF. In nucleotides, the CDR3 is TGTGCCAGCAGCTTAGAAGGAGGGGGCAACTATGGCTACACCTTC. The J gene is TRBJ1-2, the V gene TRBV11-2, with 7 bases identical to TRBD1. The trim removed 0 bases at V and 2 bases at J, leaving 3 bases unmatched. The CDR3 runs 15 residues. Germline-derived CDR1 and CDR2 are SGHAT and FQNNGV.

In this sample, this clonotype turned up many times. It may be a read error: a sequence one base away is much more abundant. V usage is TRBV7-9 and J usage is TRBJ1-1; D unclear. The CDR3 covers 14 residues. V dropped 1 base and J dropped 0 bases, with 6 bases sitting between them. In germline, CDR1 is SEHNR, CDR2 FQNEAQ (reference sequence). CDR3 in amino acids: CASSLEQLNTEAFF. DNA for the CDR3: TGTGCCAGCAGCTTAGAACAGTTGAACACTGAAGCTTTCTTT.